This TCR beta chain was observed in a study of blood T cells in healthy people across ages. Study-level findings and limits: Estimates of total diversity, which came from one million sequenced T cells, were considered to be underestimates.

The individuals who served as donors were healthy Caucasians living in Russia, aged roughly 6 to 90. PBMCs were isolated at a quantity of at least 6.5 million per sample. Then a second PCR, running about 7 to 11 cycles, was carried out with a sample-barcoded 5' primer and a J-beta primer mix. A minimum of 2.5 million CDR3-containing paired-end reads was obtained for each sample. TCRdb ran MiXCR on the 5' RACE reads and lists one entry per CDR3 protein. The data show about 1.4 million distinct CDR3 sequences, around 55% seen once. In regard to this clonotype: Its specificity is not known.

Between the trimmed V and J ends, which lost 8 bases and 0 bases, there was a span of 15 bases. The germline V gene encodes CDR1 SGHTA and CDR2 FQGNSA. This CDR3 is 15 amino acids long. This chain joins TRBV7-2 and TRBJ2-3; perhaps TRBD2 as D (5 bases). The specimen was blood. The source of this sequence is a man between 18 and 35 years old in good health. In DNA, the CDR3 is TGTGCCAGCTCCGCCGGGGTTTTTAGCACAGATACGCAGTATTTT. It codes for CASSAGVFSTDTQYF.